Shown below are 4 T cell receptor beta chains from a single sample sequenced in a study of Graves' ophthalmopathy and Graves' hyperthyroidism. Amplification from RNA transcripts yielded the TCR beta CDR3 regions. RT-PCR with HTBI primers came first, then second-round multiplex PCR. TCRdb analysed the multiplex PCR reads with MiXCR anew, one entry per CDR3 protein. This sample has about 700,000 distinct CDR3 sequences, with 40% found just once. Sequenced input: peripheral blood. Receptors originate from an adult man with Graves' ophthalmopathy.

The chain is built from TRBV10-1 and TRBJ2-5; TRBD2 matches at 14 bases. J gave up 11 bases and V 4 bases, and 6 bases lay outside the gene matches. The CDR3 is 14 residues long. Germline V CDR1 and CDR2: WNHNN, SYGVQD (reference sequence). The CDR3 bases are TGCGCCAGCAGTGGTGGGACTAGCGGGGGTCCTCAGTACTTC. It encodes CASSGGTSGGPQYF.

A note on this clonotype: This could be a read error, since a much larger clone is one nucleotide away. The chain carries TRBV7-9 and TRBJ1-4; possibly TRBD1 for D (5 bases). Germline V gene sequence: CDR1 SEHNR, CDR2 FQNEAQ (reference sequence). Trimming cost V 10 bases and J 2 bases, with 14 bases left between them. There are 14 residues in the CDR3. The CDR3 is CANSWDLTNEKLFF. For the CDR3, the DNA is TGTGCCAACAGTTGGGACCTCACTAATGAAAAACTGTTTTTT. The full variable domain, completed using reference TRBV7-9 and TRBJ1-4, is DTGVSQNPRHKITKRGQNVTFRCDPISEHNRLYWYRQTLGQGPEFLTYFQNEAQLEKSRLLSDRFSAERPKGSFSTLEIQRTEQGDSAMYLCANSWDLTNEKLFFGSGTQLSVL.

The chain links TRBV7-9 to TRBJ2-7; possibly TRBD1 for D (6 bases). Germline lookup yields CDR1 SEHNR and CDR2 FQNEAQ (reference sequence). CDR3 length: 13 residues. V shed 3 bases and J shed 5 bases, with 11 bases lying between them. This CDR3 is CASSFPGVHEQYF. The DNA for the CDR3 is TGTGCCAGCAGCTTCCCAGGGGTCCACGAGCAGTACTTC.

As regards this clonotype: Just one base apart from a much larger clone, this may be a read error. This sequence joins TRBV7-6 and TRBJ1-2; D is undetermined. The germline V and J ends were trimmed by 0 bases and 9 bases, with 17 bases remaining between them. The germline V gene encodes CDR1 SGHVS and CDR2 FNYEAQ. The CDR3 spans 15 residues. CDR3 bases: TGTGCCAGCAGCTTAGCGCTCTCTTCTAGAACGAGCTACACCTTC. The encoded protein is CASSLALSSRTSYTF.